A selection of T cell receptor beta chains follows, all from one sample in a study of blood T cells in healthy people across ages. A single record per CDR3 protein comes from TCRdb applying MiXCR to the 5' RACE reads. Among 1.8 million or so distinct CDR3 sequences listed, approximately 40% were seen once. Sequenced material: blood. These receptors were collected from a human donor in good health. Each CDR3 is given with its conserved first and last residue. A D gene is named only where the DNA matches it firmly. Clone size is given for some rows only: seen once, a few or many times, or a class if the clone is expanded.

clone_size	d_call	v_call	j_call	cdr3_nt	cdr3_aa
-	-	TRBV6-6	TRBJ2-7	TGTGCCAGTTGGGTACAGGGTTACGAGCAGTACTTC	CASWVQGYEQYF
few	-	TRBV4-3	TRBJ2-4	TGCGCCAGCAGCCCCGGGACCCCTCCCCAAAACATTCAGTACTTC	CASSPGTPPQNIQYF
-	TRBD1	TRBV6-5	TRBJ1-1	TGTGCCAGCAGAGCCCGGGACAGGGGCTTTAGTGCTTTCTTT	CASRARDRGFSAFF
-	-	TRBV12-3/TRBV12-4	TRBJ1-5	TGTGCCAGCAGTTTCTCGGTGGAGCCGAGCGATCCCCCGAGACACTTCCATAGCAATCAGCCCCAGCATTTT	CASSFSVEPSDPPRHFHSNQPQHF
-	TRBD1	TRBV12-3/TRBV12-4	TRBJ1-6	TGTGCCAGCAGTAGACAGGGTAGCTATTCACCCCTCCACTTT	CASSRQGSYSPLHF
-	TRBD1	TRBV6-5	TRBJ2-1	TGTGCCAGCAGTTACTCGACAGGGGGCGGTTCCTACAATGAGCAGTTCTTC	CASSYSTGGGSYNEQFF
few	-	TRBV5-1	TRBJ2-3	TGCGCCAGCAGCCAGATACCGAGGGGGAATACAGATACGCAGTATTTT	CASSQIPRGNTDTQYF
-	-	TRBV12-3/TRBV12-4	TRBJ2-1	TGTGCCAGCACCGCAGGGTATTCGAATGAGCAGTTCTTC	CASTAGYSNEQFF
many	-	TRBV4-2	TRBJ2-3	TGTGCCAGCAGCCAAGATCCTGGCGGCACAGATACGCAGTATTTT	CASSQDPGGTDTQYF
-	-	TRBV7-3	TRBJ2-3	TGTGCCAGCAGCTTAGGGGCCGCCACAGGTACGCAGTATTTT	CASSLGAATGTQYF